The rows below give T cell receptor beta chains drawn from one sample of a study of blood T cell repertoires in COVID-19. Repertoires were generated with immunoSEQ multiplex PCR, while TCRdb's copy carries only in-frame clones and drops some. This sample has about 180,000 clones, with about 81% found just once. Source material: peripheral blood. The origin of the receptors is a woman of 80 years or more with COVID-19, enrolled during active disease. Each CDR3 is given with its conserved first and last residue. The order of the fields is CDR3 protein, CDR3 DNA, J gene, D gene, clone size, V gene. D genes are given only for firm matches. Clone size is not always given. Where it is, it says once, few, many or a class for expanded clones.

CASSLGQGGRTEAFF | TGTGCCAGCAGTTTAGGACAGGGTGGCCGGACTGAAGCTTTCTTT | TRBJ1-1 | TRBD1 | . | TRBV27
CASGGLVGFGNQPQHF | TGCGCCAGCGGGGGACTCGTTGGATTTGGCAATCAGCCCCAGCATTTT | TRBJ1-5 | . | . | TRBV10-2
CASSLGPGNSYNEQFF | TGCGCCAGCAGCTTGGGACCGGGGAACTCCTACAATGAGCAGTTCTTC | TRBJ2-1 | . | . | TRBV5-1
CASSLDSGGNNEQFF | TGCGCCAGCAGCTTGGATTCAGGGGGCAACAATGAGCAGTTCTTC | TRBJ2-1 | TRBD1 | . | TRBV5-1
CASSSATGVSGYTF | TGTGCCAGCAGTTCCGCGACAGGGGTGAGTGGCTACACCTTC | TRBJ1-2 | TRBD1 | . | TRBV27
CASSGTKGPDTQYF | TGTGCCAGCAGCGGGACTAAAGGCCCAGATACGCAGTATTTT | TRBJ2-3 | TRBD2 | . | TRBV13
CASNPTGEIGTFF | TGTGCCAGCAACCCAACGGGGGAAATTGGCACGTTCTTC | TRBJ2-1 | . | few | TRBV6-5
CASSQVRDRFSPQNYEQYF | TGTGCCAGCAGCCAAGTCCGGGACAGGTTTTCCCCACAAAACTACGAGCAGTACTTC | TRBJ2-7 | TRBD1 | . | TRBV3-1/TRBV3-2
CASSAYRGPGTDTQYF | TGTGCCAGCAGTGCCTACAGGGGACCTGGCACAGATACGCAGTATTTT | TRBJ2-3 | TRBD1 | . | TRBV2
CASSIGAGGPYNEQFF | TGTGCCAGTAGTATCGGGGCGGGGGGGCCCTACAATGAGCAGTTCTTC | TRBJ2-1 | TRBD2 | . | TRBV19
CASSERWYEQYF | TGTGCCAGCAGTGAGCGCTGGTACGAGCAGTACTTC | TRBJ2-7 | . | . | TRBV2
CASSQSEGGTEAFF | TGCGCCAGCAGTCAATCAGAAGGGGGCACTGAAGCTTTCTTT | TRBJ1-1 | . | . | TRBV23-1
CASSLAGQVIGYTF | TGTGCCAGCAGCTTAGCGGGACAGGTAATCGGCTACACCTTC | TRBJ1-2 | TRBD1 | . | TRBV7-2
CASSARFSGNTIYF | TGTGCCAGCAGTGCCAGGTTCTCTGGAAACACCATATATTTT | TRBJ1-3 | . | . | TRBV2
CASSLEDRGLDEQYF | TGCGCCAGCAGCTTGGAGGACAGGGGGCTGGACGAGCAGTACTTC | TRBJ2-7 | TRBD1 | . | TRBV5-1
CSVNQGADYGYTF | TGCAGCGTAAATCAGGGGGCAGACTATGGCTACACCTTC | TRBJ1-2 | TRBD1 | few | TRBV29-1
CASSHREGYGYTF | TGCGCCAGCAGCCATCGGGAGGGCTATGGCTACACCTTC | TRBJ1-2 | . | . | TRBV4-3
CASSLESGQLAYEQYF | TGCGCCAGCAGCTTGGAATCAGGACAACTGGCTTACGAGCAGTACTTC | TRBJ2-7 | . | few | TRBV5-1
CASSMGGGISSYEQYF | TGTGCCAGCAGTATGGGGGGGGGTATTAGCTCCTACGAGCAGTACTTC | TRBJ2-7 | TRBD2 | once | TRBV6-6
CASTGTGYEQYF | TGCGCCAGCACCGGGACAGGCTACGAGCAGTACTTC | TRBJ2-7 | TRBD1 | few | TRBV5-1
CASSLEGGTSTDTQYF | TGCGCCAGCAGCTTGGAAGGGGGCACTAGCACAGATACGCAGTATTTT | TRBJ2-3 | TRBD1 | . | TRBV5-1
CASSLVPEVNYGYTF | TGTGCCAGCTCACTCGTCCCCGAGGTTAACTATGGCTACACCTTC | TRBJ1-2 | . | . | TRBV18
CASSVESGRETQYF | TGTGCCAGCAGCGTAGAGAGCGGCCGAGAGACCCAGTACTTC | TRBJ2-5 | . | . | TRBV9
CASSLDPGVSTDTQYF | TGCGCCAGCAGCTTGGATCCGGGGGTGAGCACAGATACGCAGTATTTT | TRBJ2-3 | . | few | TRBV5-1
CASSTPLGRPFF | TGTGCCAGTAGTACCCCCCTAGGCCGCCCGTTCTTC | TRBJ2-1 | . | . | TRBV19
CASSTPLRGRNTGELFF | TGTGCCAGCAGCACCCCGCTCAGGGGGCGTAACACCGGGGAGCTGTTTTTT | TRBJ2-2 | TRBD1 | . | TRBV7-6
CASSRGTANEKLFF | TGTGCCAGCAGCCGCGGGACAGCTAATGAAAAACTGTTTTTT | TRBJ1-4 | TRBD1 | . | TRBV28
CASSAGQGTTYEQYF | TGTGCCAGCAGTGCGGGGCAGGGGACAACCTACGAGCAGTACTTC | TRBJ2-7 | . | . | TRBV2